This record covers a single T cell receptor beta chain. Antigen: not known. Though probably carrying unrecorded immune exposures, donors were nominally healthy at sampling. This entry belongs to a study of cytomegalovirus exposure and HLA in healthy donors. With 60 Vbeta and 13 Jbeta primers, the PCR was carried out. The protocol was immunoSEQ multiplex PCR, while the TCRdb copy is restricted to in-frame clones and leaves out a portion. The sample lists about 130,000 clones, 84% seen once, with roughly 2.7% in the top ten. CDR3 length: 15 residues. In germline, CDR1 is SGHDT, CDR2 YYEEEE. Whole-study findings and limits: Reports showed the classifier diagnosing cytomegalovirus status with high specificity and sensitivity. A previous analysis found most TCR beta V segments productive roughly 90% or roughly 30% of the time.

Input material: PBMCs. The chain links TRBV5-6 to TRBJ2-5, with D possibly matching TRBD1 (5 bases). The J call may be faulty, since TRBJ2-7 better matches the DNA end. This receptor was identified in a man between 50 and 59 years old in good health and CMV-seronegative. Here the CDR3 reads CASSLSQGAAYEQYF. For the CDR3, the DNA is TGTGCCAGCAGCTTGAGTCAGGGTGCCGCCTACGAGCAGTACTTC.